The 20 T cell receptor beta chains presented below share a single source sample, sequenced in a study of human T cells and chemical hapten exposure. TCRdb passed the RACE reads through MiXCR, listing each CDR3 protein once. This sample has some 81,000 distinct CDR3 sequences, with roughly 11% found just once. Regarding time point: patch test 2, 6 weeks after DPC sensitization. Treatment reported: therapeutic diphenylcyclopropenone sensitization with weekly scalp DPC. Source: whole blood, taken in connection with sensitization to the hapten diphenylcyclopropenone (DPC). These receptors originate from a man between 18 and 35 years old with alopecia areata. Some clones in this sample may be carry-over from other donors' samples.

This clonotype appeared many times. The CDR3 DNA follows: TGTGCCAGCAGCCGGGACAGGGGATTTGGAAACACCATATATTTT. This gives the protein CASSRDRGFGNTIYF. The chain has TRBV5-4 and TRBJ1-3; 10 nucleotides match TRBD1. Losses at the gene ends were 4 bases for V and 3 bases for J; bases not matched to a gene: 4. CDR3 size: 15 residues. The germline V gene has CDR1 SGHNT and CDR2 YYREEE (reference sequence).

This clonotype has at least ten counts. The gene calls are TRBV11-1 and TRBJ2-2; the D is unclear. The CDR3 runs 12 residues. Germline V gene data show CDR1 as SGHAT and CDR2 as FQDESV (reference sequence). V was clipped by 4 bases and J by 0 bases, with 0 bases between them. CDR3 sequence: CASSSNTGELFF. CDR3 bases: TGTGCCAGCAGCTCGAACACCGGGGAGCTGTTTTTT.

This clonotype was detected ten times or more. The CDR3 loop reads CASSPTRGKLFF. In DNA form, the CDR3 reads TGTGCCAGCTCACCTACAAGGGGGAAACTGTTTTTT. The chain employs TRBV18 and TRBJ1-4; a weak D match, TRBD1 (6 bases). The CDR3 is 12 amino acids. The V end lost 3 bases, the J end lost 11 bases, and 10 bases lay between the germline ends. Germline assignment: CDR1 KGHSH and CDR2 LQKENI.

This clonotype was observed many times. This chain links TRBV6-2 or TRBV6-3 with TRBJ1-5, with a tentative D call TRBD1 (6 bases). CDR3 length: 17 residues. The germline CDR1 and CDR2 sequences are MNHEY and SVGEGT. Between the trimmed V and J ends, which lost 0 bases and 4 bases, there was a span of 16 bases. The CDR3 sequence is CASSYSIRRGDNQPQHF. The CDR3 coding sequence is TGTGCCAGCAGTTACTCGATTCGCAGGGGAGATAATCAGCCCCAGCATTTT.

In this sample, this clonotype turned up a few times. This chain connects TRBV7-2 to TRBJ2-5, with 8 bases identical to TRBD1. The CDR3 length is 16 residues. The V segment lost 4 bases and the J segment 0 bases; nucleotides outside the gene matches: 7. Germline V gene sequence: CDR1 SGHTA, CDR2 FQGNSA. This CDR3 is CASSSRGPDYQETQYF. CDR3 DNA: TGTGCCAGCAGCTCCAGGGGGCCCGACTACCAAGAGACCCAGTACTTC.

This clonotype was detected only once. The V and J genes are TRBV29-1 and TRBJ2-5, with 7 bases lining up with TRBD1. CDR3 length: 12 amino acids. Germline-derived CDR1 and CDR2 are SQVTM and ANQGSEA. Trimming took 6 bases from V and 3 from J; bases not matched to a gene: 4. CDR3 DNA: TGCAGCGTGAAAACAGGGGAAGAGACCCAGTACTTC. Translating it yields CSVKTGEETQYF.

J is TRBJ2-3 and V is TRBV3-1; TRBD2 agrees at 7 bases. CDR1 and CDR2 from the germline V gene are LGHDT and YNNKEL (reference sequence). The CDR3 is 13 amino acids. V lost 8 bases and J lost 2; bases outside the gene matches: 4. DNA for the CDR3: TGTGCCAGCGGCGGGGGACCCACAGATACGCAGTATTTT. It encodes CASGGGPTDTQYF.

This clonotype was picked up a small number of times. The CDR3 DNA follows: TGTGCCAGCAGTTTAGGGCCGGACACTGATGAGCAGTTCTTC. Translated, it gives CASSLGPDTDEQFF. The chain recombines TRBV12-3 or TRBV12-4 with TRBJ2-1, with TRBD1 as a possible D gene (5 bases). The CDR3 is 14 residues long. Trimming left V 1 base short and J 8 bases short, with 12 bases between.

This clonotype was seen at least ten times. The V call is TRBV5-4, the J call TRBJ2-2, with D maybe TRBD1 (6 bases). V shed 3 bases and J shed 4 bases, with 7 bases lying between them. CDR3 length: 13 amino acids. Germline V gives CDR1 SGHNT, CDR2 YYREEE (reference sequence). The CDR3 region is CASSSQGTGELFF. The CDR3 nucleotides read TGTGCCAGCAGCTCACAGGGCACCGGGGAGCTGTTTTTT.

The chain has TRBV18 and TRBJ1-6; 11 bases align to TRBD1. With V trimmed by 4 bases and J by 10 bases, 3 bases remained unmatched. CDR1 is KGHSH and CDR2 is LQKENI in the germline V gene. The CDR3 runs to 14 residues. The CDR3, as DNA: TGTGCCAGCTCACAGGACAGGGGGCCCTCACCCCTCCACTTT. Its protein product is CASSQDRGPSPLHF.

This clonotype was seen at least ten times. The J gene is TRBJ1-2, the V gene TRBV5-6, with 8 bases matching TRBD1. Germline V lookup: CDR1 SGHDT, CDR2 YYEEEE. V shed 5 bases, J shed 8 bases, and the junction held 5 bases outside the gene matches. CDR3 length: 12 amino acids. The CDR3 DNA is TGTGCCAGCAGGTGGACAGGGAACGGCTACACCTTC. This sequence encodes CASRWTGNGYTF.

The table lists this clonotype with many counts. CDR3 nucleotides: TGTGCCAGCAGCTTAGGGACAGGGGAGGCTTTCTTT. Its protein product is CASSLGTGEAFF. The chain links TRBV7-6 to TRBJ1-1, with 9 bases that match TRBD1. This CDR3 region has 12 residues. V gave up 1 base and J gave up 11 bases; unmatched junction bases: 2. CDR1 is SGHVS and CDR2 is FNYEAQ in the germline V gene.

The table lists this clonotype with many counts. V usage is TRBV7-2 and J usage is TRBJ2-3; 8 bases agree with TRBD2. V shed 2 bases, J shed 1 base, and the junction held 5 bases outside the gene matches. The CDR3 has 16 amino acids. Germline CDR1 reads SGHTA; CDR2 reads FQGNSA. CDR3 sequence (DNA): TGTGCCAGCAGCTTAAATAGCGGGGAGGGCACAGATACGCAGTATTTT. This codes for CASSLNSGEGTDTQYF.

A few counts support this clonotype. The chain links TRBV4-1 to TRBJ2-3; D might be TRBD2 (6 bases). CDR1 and CDR2 from the germline V gene are MGHRA and YSYEKL. Trimming pared 0 bases from V and 6 bases from J, leaving 13 bases between. The CDR3 is 15 residues long. This chain's CDR3 is CASSQDSGGLDTQYF. The DNA of the CDR3 is TGCGCCAGCAGCCAAGATTCTGGAGGGCTTGATACGCAGTATTTT.

The chain links TRBV6-4 to TRBJ2-3, with D maybe TRBD2 (5 bases). Trimming removed 8 bases from V and 1 base from J, with 10 bases in between. The CDR3 length is 13 residues. CDR1 and CDR2 from the germline V gene are MRHNA and SNTAGT. The CDR3: CASRDLGTDTQYF. CDR3 nucleotides: TGTGCCAGCCGGGATCTAGGCACAGATACGCAGTATTTT.

There are many counts of this clonotype. V and J are TRBV12-3 or TRBV12-4 and TRBJ1-4; D may be TRBD1 (5 bases). This CDR3 region has 16 residues. V lost 6 bases to trimming and J lost 3 bases, with 17 bases between them. CDR3 sequence reads: CASSRGRGFPNEKLFF. The CDR3, as DNA: TGTGCCAGCAGCCGGGGAAGGGGATTCCCTAATGAAAAACTGTTTTTT.

This clonotype was detected ten times or more. The CDR3 DNA follows: TGTGCCAGCAGCACCCCAAACAATGAGCAGTTCTTC. Encoded protein: CASSTPNNEQFF. The chain is built from TRBV7-2 and TRBJ2-1; D unclear. The V and J ends lost 5 bases and 5 bases respectively, with 7 bases between them. This CDR3 has 12 residues. Germline CDR1 reads SGHTA; CDR2 reads FQGNSA.

This clonotype showed up many times. The genes are TRBV18 and TRBJ1-6, with 9 bases aligning to TRBD1. CDR3 length: 19 amino acids. Trimming took 6 bases from V and 0 from J; bases not matched to a gene: 12. Germline assignment: CDR1 KGHSH and CDR2 LQKENI. CDR3 sequence reads: CASSLTGTGSSSYNSPLHF. The DNA for the CDR3 is TGTGCCAGCTCCCTCACCGGGACAGGGTCGAGCTCCTATAATTCACCCCTCCACTTT.

The rearrangement uses TRBV20-1 and TRBJ2-3, with TRBD1 identical over 9 bases. The germline V gene encodes CDR1 DFQATT and CDR2 SNEGSKA (reference sequence). The CDR3 is made up of 13 amino acids. J was trimmed by 6 bases and V by 5 bases; bases with no gene match: 6. The CDR3 loop is CSAPRQGGDTQYF. The DNA for the CDR3 is TGCAGTGCTCCTCGACAGGGGGGGGATACGCAGTATTTT.

The genes are TRBV29-1 and TRBJ2-7; TRBD1 might be the D (6 bases). CDR1 SQVTM and CDR2 ANQGSEA come from the germline V gene. The CDR3 length is 14 residues. V was trimmed by 4 bases and J by 2 bases, leaving 15 bases between them. CDR3 sequence: CSVGGNRAPYEQYF. In DNA form, the CDR3 reads TGCAGCGTTGGGGGGAACAGGGCCCCCTACGAGCAGTACTTC.